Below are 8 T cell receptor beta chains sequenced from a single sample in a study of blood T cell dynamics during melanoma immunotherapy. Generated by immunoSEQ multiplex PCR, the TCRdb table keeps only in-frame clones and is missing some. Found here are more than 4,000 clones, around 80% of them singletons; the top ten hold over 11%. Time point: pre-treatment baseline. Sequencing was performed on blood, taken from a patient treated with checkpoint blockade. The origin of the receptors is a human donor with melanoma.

Here the CDR3 reads CASSLIDSYEQYF. CDR3 nucleotides: TGTGCCAGCAGCTTGATCGACTCCTACGAGCAGTACTTC. The chain combines TRBV5-6 with TRBJ2-7; D not certain. V gave up 1 base and J gave up 0 bases, with 5 bases separating them. Germline lookup yields CDR1 SGHDT and CDR2 YYEEEE. The CDR3 totals 13 residues.

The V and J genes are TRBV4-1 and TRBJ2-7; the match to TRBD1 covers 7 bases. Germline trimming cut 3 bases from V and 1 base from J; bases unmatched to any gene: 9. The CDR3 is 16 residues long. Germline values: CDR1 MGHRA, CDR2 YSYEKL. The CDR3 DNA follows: TGCGCCAGCAGCCAGGAGGCTGGACAGGCATCCTACGAGCAGTACTTC. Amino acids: CASSQEAGQASYEQYF.

CDR3: CASSEAQRWPGVGFNQPQHF. CDR3 in DNA: TGTGCCAGCAGTGAAGCGCAACGGTGGCCGGGAGTTGGCTTCAATCAGCCCCAGCATTTT. The rearrangement joins TRBV2 to TRBJ1-5; no firm D call. CDR3 length: 20 amino acids. V lost 0 bases to trimming and J lost 3 bases, with 24 bases between them. Germline CDR1 reads SNHLY; CDR2 reads FYNNEI.

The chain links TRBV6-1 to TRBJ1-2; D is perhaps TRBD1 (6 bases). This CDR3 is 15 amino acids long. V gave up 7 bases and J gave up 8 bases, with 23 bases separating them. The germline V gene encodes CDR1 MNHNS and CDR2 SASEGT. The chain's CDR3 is CASTERVWQGRGYTF. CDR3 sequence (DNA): TGTGCCAGCACCGAAAGGGTGTGGCAGGGGAGAGGCTACACCTTC.

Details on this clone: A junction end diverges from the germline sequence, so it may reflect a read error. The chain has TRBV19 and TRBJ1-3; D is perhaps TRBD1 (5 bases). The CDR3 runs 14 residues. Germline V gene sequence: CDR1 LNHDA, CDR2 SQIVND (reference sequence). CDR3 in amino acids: CASSQGIAGSTIYF. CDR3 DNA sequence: TGTGCCAGTTCCCAGGGTATTGCTGGAAGCACCATATATTTT.

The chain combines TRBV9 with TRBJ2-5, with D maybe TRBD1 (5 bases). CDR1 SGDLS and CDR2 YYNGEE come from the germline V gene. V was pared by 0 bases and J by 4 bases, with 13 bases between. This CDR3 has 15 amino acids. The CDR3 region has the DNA TGTGCCAGCAGCGTAGTGGGCCAGGGCGGAGAGACCCAGTACTTC. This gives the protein CASSVVGQGGETQYF.

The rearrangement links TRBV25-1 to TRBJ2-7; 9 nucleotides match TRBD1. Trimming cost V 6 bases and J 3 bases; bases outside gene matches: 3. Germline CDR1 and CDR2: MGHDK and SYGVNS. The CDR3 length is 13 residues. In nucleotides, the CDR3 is TGTGCCAGCAGCCGACAGGGGGGCTACGAGCAGTACTTC. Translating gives CASSRQGGYEQYF.

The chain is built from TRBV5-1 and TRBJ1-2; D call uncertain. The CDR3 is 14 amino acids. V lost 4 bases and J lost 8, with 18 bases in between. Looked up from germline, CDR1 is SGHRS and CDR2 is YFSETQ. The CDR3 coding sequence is TGCGCCAGCAGCCCGGAGGGCACTTACGGCGGCTACACCTTC. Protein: CASSPEGTYGGYTF.